The 5 T cell receptor beta chains given below trace back to one sample, sequenced in a study of cytomegalovirus exposure and HLA in healthy donors. PCR primers comprised 60 Vbeta and 13 Jbeta primers. Profiled with immunoSEQ multiplex PCR; TCRdb holds only in-frame clones, not every one. The sample contains about 79,000 clones, roughly two thirds of which appear only once. The sample consisted of PBMCs. These TCRs come from a woman aged 45-59 years in good health and CMV-seropositive.

This clone occurred a few times. This rearrangement joins TRBV9 to TRBJ2-1; a weak D match, TRBD1 (6 bases). CDR3 length: 14 amino acids. Trimming removed 0 bases from V and 2 bases from J, with 6 bases in between. The germline V gene has CDR1 SGDLS and CDR2 YYNGEE. In DNA, the CDR3 is TGTGCCAGCAGCGTAGACAGGGCCTACAATGAGCAGTTCTTC. This sequence encodes CASSVDRAYNEQFF.

V is TRBV7-7 and J is TRBJ2-7; 9 nucleotides match TRBD2. The ends lost 6 bases at V and 5 bases at J; junction bases unmatched: 8. The CDR3 sequence is 14 residues long. Germline V gene sequence: CDR1 SSHAT, CDR2 FNYEAQ (reference sequence). CDR3: CASRRGGERDEQYF. DNA of the CDR3: TGTGCCAGCAGGCGGGGGGGAGAAAGGGACGAGCAGTACTTC.

The chain uses TRBV19 and TRBJ2-3; perhaps TRBD2 as D (6 bases). The V end lost 4 bases, the J end lost 1 base, and 6 bases lay between the germline ends. CDR3 size: 13 residues. Germline-derived CDR1 and CDR2 are LNHDA and SQIVND (reference sequence). The CDR3: CASSRGGTDTQYF. The CDR3 DNA reads as TGTGCCAGTAGTAGGGGGGGCACAGATACGCAGTATTTT.

The CDR3 region has the DNA TGTGCCAGCAGCTTAATGCTAGCGGGGGAAAATGAGCAGTTCTTC. Its protein product is CASSLMLAGENEQFF. The chain uses TRBV7-3 and TRBJ2-1; 10 bases align to TRBD2. The CDR3 is made up of 15 amino acids. The V and J ends lost 1 base and 7 bases, in that order; junction bases with no gene match: 4. The germline V gene has CDR1 SGHTA and CDR2 FQGTGA.

This clone was seen a handful of times. The rearrangement joins TRBV6-5 to TRBJ1-1, with TRBD1 as a possible D gene (5 bases). Germline V lookup: CDR1 MNHEY, CDR2 SVGAGI. The CDR3 length is 14 residues. V dropped 6 bases and J dropped 8 bases, with 19 bases sitting between them. CDR3 loop: CASRRQFDAGEAFF. The CDR3 coding sequence is TGTGCCAGCAGGCGCCAATTCGACGCAGGGGAAGCTTTCTTT.